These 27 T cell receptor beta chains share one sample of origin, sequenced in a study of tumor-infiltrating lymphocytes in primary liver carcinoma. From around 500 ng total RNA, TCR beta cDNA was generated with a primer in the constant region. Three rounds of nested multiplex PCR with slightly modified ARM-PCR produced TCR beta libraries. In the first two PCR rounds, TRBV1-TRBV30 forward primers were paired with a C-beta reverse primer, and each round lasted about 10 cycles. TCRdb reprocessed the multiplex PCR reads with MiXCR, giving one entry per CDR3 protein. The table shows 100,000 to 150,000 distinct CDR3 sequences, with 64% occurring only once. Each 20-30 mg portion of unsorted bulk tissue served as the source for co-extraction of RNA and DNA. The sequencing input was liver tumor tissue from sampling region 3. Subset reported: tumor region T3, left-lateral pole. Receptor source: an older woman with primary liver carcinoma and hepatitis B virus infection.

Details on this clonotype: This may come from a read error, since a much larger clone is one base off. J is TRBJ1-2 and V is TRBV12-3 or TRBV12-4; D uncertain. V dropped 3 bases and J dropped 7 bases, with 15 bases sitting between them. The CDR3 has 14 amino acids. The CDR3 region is CASSFGGRRGGYTF. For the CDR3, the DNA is TGTGCCAGCAGTTTCGGCGGGCGCCGGGGTGGCTACACCTTC.

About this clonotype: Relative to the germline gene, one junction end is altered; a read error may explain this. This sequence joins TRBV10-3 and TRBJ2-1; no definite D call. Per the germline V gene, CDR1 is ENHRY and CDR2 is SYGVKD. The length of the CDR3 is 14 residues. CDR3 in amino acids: CAISEETADLEQFF. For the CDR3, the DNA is TGCGCCATCAGTGAAGAGACGGCCGACCTGGAGCAGTTCTTC.

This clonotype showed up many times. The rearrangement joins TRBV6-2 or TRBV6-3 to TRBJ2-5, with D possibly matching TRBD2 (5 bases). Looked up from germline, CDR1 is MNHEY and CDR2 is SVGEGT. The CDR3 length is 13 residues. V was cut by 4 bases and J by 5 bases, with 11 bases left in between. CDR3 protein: CASSFRRGETQYF. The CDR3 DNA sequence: TGTGCCAGCAGTTTCAGACGAGGGGAGACCCAGTACTTC.

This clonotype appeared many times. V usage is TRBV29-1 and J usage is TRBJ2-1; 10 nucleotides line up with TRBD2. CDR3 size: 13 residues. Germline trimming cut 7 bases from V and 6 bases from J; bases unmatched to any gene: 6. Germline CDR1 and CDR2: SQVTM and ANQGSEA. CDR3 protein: CSARGTSVNEQFF. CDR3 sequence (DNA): TGCAGCGCTAGGGGGACTAGCGTCAATGAGCAGTTCTTC.

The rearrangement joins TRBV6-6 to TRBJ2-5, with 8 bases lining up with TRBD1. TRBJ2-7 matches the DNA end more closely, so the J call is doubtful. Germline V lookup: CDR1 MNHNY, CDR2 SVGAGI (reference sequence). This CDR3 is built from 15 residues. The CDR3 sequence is CASSEKSGQAYEQYF. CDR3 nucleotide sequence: TGTGCCAGCAGTGAGAAATCGGGACAGGCCTACGAGCAGTACTTC.

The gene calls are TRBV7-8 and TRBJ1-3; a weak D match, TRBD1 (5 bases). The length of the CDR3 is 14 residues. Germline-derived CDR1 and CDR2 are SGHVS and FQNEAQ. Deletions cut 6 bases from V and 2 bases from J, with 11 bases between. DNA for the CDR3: TGTGCCAGCAGTTCCGGGGGGGCTGGAAACACCATATATTTT. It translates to CASSSGGAGNTIYF.

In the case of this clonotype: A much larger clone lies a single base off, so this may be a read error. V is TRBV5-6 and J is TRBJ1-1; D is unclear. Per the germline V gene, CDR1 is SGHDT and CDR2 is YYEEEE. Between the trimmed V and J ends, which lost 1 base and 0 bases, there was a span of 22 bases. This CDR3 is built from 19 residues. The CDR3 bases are TGTGCCAGCAGCTTGTTGAAGAGTAGCTTGACTTCCATGAACACTGAAGCTTTCTTT. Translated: CASSLLKSSLTSMNTEAFF.

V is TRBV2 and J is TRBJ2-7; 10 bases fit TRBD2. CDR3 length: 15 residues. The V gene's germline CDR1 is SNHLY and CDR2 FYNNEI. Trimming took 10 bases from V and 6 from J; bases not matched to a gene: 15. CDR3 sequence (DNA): TGTGCCATCAGATCGAGGCTAGCGGGAGTAGGCGAGCAGTACTTC. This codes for CAIRSRLAGVGEQYF. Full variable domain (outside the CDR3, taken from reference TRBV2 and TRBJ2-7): EPEVTQTPSHQVTQMGQEVILRCVPISNHLYFYWYRQILGQKVEFLVSFYNNEISEKSEIFDDQFSVERPDGSNFTLKIRSTKLEDSAMYFCAIRSRLAGVGEQYFGPGTRLTVT.

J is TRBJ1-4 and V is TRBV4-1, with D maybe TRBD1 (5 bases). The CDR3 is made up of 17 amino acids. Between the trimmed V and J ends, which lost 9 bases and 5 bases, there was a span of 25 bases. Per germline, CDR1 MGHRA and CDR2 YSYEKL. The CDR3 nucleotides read TGCGCCAGTGGCCCACTCGACTGGTTTGGGACGAATGAAAAACTGTTTTTT. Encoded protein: CASGPLDWFGTNEKLFF.

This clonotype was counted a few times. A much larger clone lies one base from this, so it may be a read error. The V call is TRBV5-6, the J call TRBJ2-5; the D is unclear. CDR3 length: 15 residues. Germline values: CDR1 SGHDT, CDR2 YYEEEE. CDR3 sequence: CASSLQTAIQETQCF. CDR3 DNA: TGTGCCAGCAGCTTACAGACGGCTATTCAAGAGACCCAGTGCTTC.

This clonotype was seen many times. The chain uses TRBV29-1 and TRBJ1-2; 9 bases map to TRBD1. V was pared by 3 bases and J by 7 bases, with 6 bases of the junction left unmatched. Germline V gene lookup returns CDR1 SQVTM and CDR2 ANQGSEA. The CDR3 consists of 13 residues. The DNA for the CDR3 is TGCAGCGTTGAGGGACAGGGATTCGGTGGCTACACCTTC. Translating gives CSVEGQGFGGYTF.

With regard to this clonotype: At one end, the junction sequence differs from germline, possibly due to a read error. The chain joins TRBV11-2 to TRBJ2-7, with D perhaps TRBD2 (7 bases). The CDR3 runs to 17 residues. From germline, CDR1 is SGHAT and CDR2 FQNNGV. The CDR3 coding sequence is TGTGGCAGCAGCTCCATCATCGGGGGCGGGAGCTCCTACGAGCAGTACTTC. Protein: CGSSSIIGGGSSYEQYF. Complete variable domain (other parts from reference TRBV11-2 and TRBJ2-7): EAGVAQSPRYKIIEKRQSVAFWCNPISGHATLYWYQQILGQGPKLLIQFQNNGVVDDSQLPKDRFSAERLKGVDSTLKIQPAKLEDSAVYLCGSSSIIGGGSSYEQYFGPGTRLTVT.

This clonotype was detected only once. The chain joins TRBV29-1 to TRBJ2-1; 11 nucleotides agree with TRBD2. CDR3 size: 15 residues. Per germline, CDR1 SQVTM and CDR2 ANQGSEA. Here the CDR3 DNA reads TGCGGCGCCAGTGGGAGTAGCGGGAGGGGGTATGAGCAGTTCTTC. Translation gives CGASGSSGRGYEQFF.

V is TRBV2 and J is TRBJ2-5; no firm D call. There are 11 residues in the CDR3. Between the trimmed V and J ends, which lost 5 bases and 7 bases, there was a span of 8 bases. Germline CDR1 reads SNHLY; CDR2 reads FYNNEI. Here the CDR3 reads CASSPEGTQYF. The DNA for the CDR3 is TGTGCCAGCAGTCCGGAAGGGACCCAGTACTTC.

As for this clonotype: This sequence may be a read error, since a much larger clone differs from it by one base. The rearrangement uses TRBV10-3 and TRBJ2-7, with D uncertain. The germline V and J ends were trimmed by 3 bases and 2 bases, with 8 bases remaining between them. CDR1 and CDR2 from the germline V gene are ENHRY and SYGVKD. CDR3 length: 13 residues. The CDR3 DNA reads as TGTGCCATCAGTGACGCGGAAGCCTACGAGCAGTACTTC. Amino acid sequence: CAISDAEAYEQYF.

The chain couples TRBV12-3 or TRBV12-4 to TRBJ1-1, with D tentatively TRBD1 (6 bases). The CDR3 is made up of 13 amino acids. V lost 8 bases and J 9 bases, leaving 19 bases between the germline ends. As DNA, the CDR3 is TGTGCCAGCTGTCTAGCCACAGGGACAAAAGCTTTCTTT. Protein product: CASCLATGTKAFF.

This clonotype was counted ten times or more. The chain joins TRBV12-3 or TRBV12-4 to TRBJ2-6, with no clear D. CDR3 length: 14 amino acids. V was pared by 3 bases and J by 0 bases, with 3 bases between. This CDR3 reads CASSFSSGANVLTF. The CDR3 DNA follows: TGTGCCAGCAGTTTCAGCTCTGGGGCCAACGTCCTGACTTTC.

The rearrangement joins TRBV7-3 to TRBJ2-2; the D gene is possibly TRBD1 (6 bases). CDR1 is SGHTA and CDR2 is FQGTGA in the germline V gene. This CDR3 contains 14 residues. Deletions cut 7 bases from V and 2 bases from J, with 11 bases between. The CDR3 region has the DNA TGTGCCAGCACCTCGGGACAAAACACCGGGGAGCTGTTTTTT. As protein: CASTSGQNTGELFF. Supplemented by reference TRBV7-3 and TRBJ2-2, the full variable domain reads GAGVSQTPSNKVTEKGKYVELRCDPISGHTALYWYRQSLGQGPEFLIYFQGTGAADDSGLPNDRFFAVRPEGSVSTLKIQRTERGDSAVYLCASTSGQNTGELFFGEGSRLTVL.

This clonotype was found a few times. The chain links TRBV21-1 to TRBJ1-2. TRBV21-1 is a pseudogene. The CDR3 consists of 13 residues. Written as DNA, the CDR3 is TGTGCCAGCAGCATCCAAAGTGGGGATGGCTACACCTTC. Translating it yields CASSIQSGDGYTF.

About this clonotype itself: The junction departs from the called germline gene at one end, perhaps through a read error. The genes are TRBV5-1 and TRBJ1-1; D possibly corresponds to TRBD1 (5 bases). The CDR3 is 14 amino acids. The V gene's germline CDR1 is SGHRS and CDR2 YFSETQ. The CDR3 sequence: CASSLGTVNTETFF. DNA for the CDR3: TGCGCCAGCAGCTTAGGGACTGTGAACACTGAAACTTTCTTT.

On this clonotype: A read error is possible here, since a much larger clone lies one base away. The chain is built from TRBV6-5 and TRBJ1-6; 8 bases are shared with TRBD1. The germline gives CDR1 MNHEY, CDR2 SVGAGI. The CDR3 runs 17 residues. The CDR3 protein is CASSPRQGWSYNSLLHF. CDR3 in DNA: TGTGCCAGCAGTCCCCGACAGGGGTGGTCCTATAATTCACTCCTCCACTTT.

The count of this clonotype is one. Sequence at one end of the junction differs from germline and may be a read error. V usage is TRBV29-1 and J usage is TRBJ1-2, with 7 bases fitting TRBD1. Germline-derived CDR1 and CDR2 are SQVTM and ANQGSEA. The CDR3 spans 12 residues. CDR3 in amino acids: CSATEGACGYTF. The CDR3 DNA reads TGTAGCGCGACCGAGGGGGCATGTGGCTACACCTTC.

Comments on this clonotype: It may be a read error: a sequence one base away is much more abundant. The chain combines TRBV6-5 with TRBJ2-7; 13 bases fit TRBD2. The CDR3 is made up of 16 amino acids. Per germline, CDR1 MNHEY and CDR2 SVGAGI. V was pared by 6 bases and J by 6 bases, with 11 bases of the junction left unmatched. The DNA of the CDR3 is TGTGCCAGCAGACTAGCGGGAGGGCCCCTAATCTCCGAGCAGTACTTC. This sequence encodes CASRLAGGPLISEQYF.

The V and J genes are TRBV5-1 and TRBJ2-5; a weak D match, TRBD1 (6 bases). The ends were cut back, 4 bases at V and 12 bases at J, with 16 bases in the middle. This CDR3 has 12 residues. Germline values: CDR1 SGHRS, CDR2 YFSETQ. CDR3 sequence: CASSADRTLKYF. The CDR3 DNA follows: TGCGCCAGCAGCGCTGACAGGACCCTCAAGTACTTC.

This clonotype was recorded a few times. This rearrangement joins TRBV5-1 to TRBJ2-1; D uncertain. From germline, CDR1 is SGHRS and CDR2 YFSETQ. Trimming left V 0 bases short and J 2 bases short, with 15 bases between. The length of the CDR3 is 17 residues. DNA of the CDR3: TGCGCCAGCAGCTTGGAGGGCAGCTCCTCCCCCTACAATGAGCAGTTCTTC. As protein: CASSLEGSSSPYNEQFF.

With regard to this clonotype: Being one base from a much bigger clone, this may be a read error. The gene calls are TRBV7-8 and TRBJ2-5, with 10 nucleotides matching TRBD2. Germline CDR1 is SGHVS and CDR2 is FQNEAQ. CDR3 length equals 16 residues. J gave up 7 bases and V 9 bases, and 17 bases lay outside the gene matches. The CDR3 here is CARSHSGLAGVPTQYF. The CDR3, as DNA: TGTGCCAGAAGCCACTCAGGGCTAGCGGGAGTCCCGACCCAGTACTTC.

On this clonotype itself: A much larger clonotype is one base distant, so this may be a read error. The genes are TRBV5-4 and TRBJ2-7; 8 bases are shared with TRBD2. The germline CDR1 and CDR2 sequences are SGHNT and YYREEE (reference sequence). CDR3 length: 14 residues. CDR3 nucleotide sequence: TGTGTCAGCAGCTCGGGGACTAGAAACTACGAGCAGTACTTC. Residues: CVSSSGTRNYEQYF.